The rows below give T cell receptor beta chains drawn from one sample of a study of regulatory and conventional T cells in RAG deficiency. Sequenced by immunoSEQ multiplex PCR; TCRdb stores in-frame clones only, minus some. The table records fewer than 15,000 clones, 90% to 95% of them present only once. The same sample was also used in a study of regulatory T cells.

Sequenced material: CD4+ effector T cells sorted from blood. All receptors come from a human donor in good health. Both conserved end residues are part of each CDR3. The D gene is left open where the match is weak. Size tells how often a clone was seen (once, few, many) or the class of an expanded clone, and some rows leave it out.

V	D	J	length	size	DNA	CDR3
TRBV5-4	TRBD1	TRBJ1-2	12	.	TGTGCCAGCAGCCTTCCGACAGGGATCTACACCTTC	CASSLPTGIYTF
TRBV7-2	TRBD2	TRBJ2-1	15	once	TGTGCCAGCAGCGAAGATACTTATAGCGGGAGAGAGCAGTTCTTC	CASSEDTYSGREQFF
TRBV5-4	TRBD2	TRBJ2-1	16	.	TGTGCCAGCAGCTTGGCTAGCGGGAGGGCCGCGAATGAGCAGTTCTTC	CASSLASGRAANEQFF
TRBV7-9	.	TRBJ1-1	12	few	TGTGCCAGCAGCAGAGAGAGTAGGGGAGCTTTCTTT	CASSRESRGAFF
TRBV2	.	TRBJ1-5	16	.	TGTGCCAGCAGTGAGTGGCAGGGGAATTACGGACAGCCCCAGCATTTT	CASSEWQGNYGQPQHF
TRBV6-5	TRBD2	TRBJ2-5	14	.	TGTGCCAGCAGGGTAGCGGGTGCTGGGGAGACCCAGTACTTC	CASRVAGAGETQYF
TRBV15	TRBD1	TRBJ2-7	15	.	TGTGCCACCAGCCCCCCCCGGGACAGGGATTACGAGCAGTACTTC	CATSPPRDRDYEQYF
TRBV28	.	TRBJ1-5	15	.	TGTGCCAGCAGTCCTTCACATCATAGCAATCAGCCCCAGCATTTT	CASSPSHHSNQPQHF
TRBV19	.	TRBJ1-3	17	.	TGTGCCAGTATCGCTTGGACACCAGGTGAATCTGGAAACACCATATATTTT	CASIAWTPGESGNTIYF
TRBV23-1	.	TRBJ1-2	14	.	TGCGCCAGCACCGTTACAGGGTTTATCTATGGCTACACCTTC	CASTVTGFIYGYTF
TRBV20-1	TRBD1	TRBJ1-3	11	.	TGCAGTTCTGGGACAGGGAACACCATATATTTT	CSSGTGNTIYF
TRBV30	.	TRBJ1-2	12	.	TGTGCCTGGAGTGTATACAACTATGGCTACACCTTC	CAWSVYNYGYTF
TRBV7-2	.	TRBJ1-6	13	.	TGTGCCAGCAGCACAGGATATAATTCACCCCTCCACTTT	CASSTGYNSPLHF
TRBV18	.	TRBJ1-5	15	.	TGTGCCAGCTCACCACGGACGGTGAGCAATCAGCCCCAGCATTTT	CASSPRTVSNQPQHF
TRBV7-9	TRBD2	TRBJ2-3	17	.	TGTGCCAGCAGCTTAACCCCCCTAGCGGGGATAACAGATACGCAGTATTTT	CASSLTPLAGITDTQYF
TRBV29-1	TRBD1	TRBJ2-7	14	.	TGCAGCGTTGAATGGGGGACAGGGGGCAACGAGCAGTACTTC	CSVEWGTGGNEQYF
TRBV30	.	TRBJ1-1	13	.	TGTGCCTGGAGTGGTCGAAGGAGCACTGAAGCTTTCTTT	CAWSGRRSTEAFF
TRBV7-3	.	TRBJ2-1	15	.	TGTGCCAGCAGCTTAACTAGCGGCCCTCCGCGGGAGCAGTTCTTC	CASSLTSGPPREQFF
TRBV5-4	TRBD1	TRBJ2-2	14	few	TGTGCCAGCAGCCCAAAGACAGGGGCCGGGGAGCTGTTTTTT	CASSPKTGAGELFF
TRBV29-1	TRBD1	TRBJ1-1	14	.	TGCAGCGTTGGGGACAGTGCCATGAACACTGAAGCTTTCTTT	CSVGDSAMNTEAFF
TRBV30	.	TRBJ2-1	13	.	TGTGCCTGGAGTGTATTAACCAGGGGCGAGCAGTTCTTC	CAWSVLTRGEQFF
TRBV5-1	.	TRBJ2-5	15	once	TGCGCCAGCAGCTCCCAGGGGCAGAGAGAAGAGACCCAGTACTTC	CASSSQGQREETQYF
TRBV2	.	TRBJ1-4	13	.	TGTGCCAGCAGTGTCACCCACCAAGAAAAACTGTTTTTT	CASSVTHQEKLFF
TRBV2	TRBD1	TRBJ1-6	16	.	TGTGCCAGCAGTAAAGAGACAGGGGGAGGAGGGTCACCCCTCCACTTT	CASSKETGGGGSPLHF
TRBV7-2	TRBD2	TRBJ2-1	16	.	TGTGCCAGCAGCGCCGGACTAGCGGGAGCAACAAGTGAGCAGTTCTTC	CASSAGLAGATSEQFF
TRBV2	TRBD1	TRBJ2-7	14	.	TGTGCCAGCAGGATGACAGGGCTAACCTACGAGCAGTACTTC	CASRMTGLTYEQYF
TRBV27	TRBD1	TRBJ2-3	14	.	TGTGCCAGCAGTTTTAACAGGGGCTCAGATACGCAGTATTTT	CASSFNRGSDTQYF
TRBV27	.	TRBJ1-2	13	.	TGTGCCAGCAGTTTAGGGGCAGGTGCTGGCTACACCTTC	CASSLGAGAGYTF
TRBV9	.	TRBJ2-7	14	.	TGTGCCAGCAGCCCCTCCCAGGTTACCTACGAGCAGTACTTC	CASSPSQVTYEQYF